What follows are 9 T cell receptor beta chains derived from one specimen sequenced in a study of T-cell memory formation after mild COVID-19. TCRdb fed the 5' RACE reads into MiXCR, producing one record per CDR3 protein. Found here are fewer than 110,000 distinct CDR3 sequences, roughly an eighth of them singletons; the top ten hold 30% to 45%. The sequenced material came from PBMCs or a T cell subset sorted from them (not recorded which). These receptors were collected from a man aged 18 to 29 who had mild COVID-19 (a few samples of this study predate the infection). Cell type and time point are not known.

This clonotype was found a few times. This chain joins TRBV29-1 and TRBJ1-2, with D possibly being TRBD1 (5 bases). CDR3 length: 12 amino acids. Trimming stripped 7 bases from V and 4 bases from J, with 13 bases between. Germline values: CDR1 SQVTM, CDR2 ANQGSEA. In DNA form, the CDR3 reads TGCAGCGCCGAGGTGGGGGGCTATGGCTACACCTTC. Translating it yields CSAEVGGYGYTF.

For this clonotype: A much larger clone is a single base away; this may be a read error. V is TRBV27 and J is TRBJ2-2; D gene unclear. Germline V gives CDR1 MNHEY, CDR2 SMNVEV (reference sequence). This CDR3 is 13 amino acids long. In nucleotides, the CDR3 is TGTGCCGGCAGTTGGACGAACACCGGGGAGCTGTTTTTT. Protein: CAGSWTNTGELFF.

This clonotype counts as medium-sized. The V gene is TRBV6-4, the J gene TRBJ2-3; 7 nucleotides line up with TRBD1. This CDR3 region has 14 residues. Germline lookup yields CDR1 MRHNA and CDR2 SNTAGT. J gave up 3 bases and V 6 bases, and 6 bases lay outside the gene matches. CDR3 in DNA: TGTGCCAGCAGCCCTGGACAGGCAACAGATACGCAGTATTTT. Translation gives CASSPGQATDTQYF.

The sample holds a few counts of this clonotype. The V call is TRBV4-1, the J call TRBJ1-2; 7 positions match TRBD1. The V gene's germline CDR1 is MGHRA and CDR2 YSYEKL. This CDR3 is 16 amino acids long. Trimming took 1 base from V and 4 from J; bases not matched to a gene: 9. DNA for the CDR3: TGCGCCAGCAGCCAAGTTCTGAGGGCAGGGGGCTATGGCTACACCTTC. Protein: CASSQVLRAGGYGYTF.

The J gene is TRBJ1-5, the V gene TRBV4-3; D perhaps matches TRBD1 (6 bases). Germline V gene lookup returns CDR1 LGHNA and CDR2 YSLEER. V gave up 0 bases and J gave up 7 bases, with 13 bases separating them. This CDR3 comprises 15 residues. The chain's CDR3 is CASSQDRGDRQPQHF. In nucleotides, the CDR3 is TGCGCCAGCAGCCAAGATAGGGGGGATCGCCAGCCCCAGCATTTT.

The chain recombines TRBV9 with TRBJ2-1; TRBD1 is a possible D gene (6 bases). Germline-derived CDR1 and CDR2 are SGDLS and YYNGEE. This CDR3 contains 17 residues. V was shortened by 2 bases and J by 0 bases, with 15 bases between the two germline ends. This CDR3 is CASSVGGRASSYNEQFF. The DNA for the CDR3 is TGTGCCAGCAGCGTTGGGGGCCGCGCCAGCTCCTACAATGAGCAGTTCTTC. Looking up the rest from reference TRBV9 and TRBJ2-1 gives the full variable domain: DSGVTQTPKHLITATGQRVTLRCSPRSGDLSVYWYQQSLDQGLQFLIQYYNGEERAKGNILERFSAQQFPDLHSELNLSSLELGDSALYFCASSVGGRASSYNEQFFGPGTRLTVL.

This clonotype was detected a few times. This CDR3 reads CASSLQGYNSPLHF. The CDR3 nucleotides read TGTGCCAGCAGCTTACAGGGATATAATTCACCCCTCCACTTT. The rearrangement joins TRBV13 to TRBJ1-6, with D maybe TRBD1 (5 bases). V was clipped by 2 bases and J by 4 bases, with 6 bases between them. CDR1 is PRHDT, CDR2 FYEKMQ, per germline (reference sequence). The CDR3 has 14 amino acids.

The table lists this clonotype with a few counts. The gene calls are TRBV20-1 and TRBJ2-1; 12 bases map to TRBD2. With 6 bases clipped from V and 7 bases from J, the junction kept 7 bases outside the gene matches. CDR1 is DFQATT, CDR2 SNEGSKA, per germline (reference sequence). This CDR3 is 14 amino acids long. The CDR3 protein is CSAPGTSGPNEQFF. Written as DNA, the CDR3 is TGCAGTGCCCCCGGGACTAGCGGGCCGAATGAGCAGTTCTTC.

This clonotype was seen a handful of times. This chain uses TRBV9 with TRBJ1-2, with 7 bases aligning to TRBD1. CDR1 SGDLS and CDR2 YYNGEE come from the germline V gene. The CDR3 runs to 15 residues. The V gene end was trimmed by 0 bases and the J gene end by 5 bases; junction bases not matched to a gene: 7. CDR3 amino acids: CASSVGVGGGYGYTF. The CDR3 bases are TGTGCCAGCAGCGTAGGAGTAGGGGGCGGATATGGCTACACCTTC.